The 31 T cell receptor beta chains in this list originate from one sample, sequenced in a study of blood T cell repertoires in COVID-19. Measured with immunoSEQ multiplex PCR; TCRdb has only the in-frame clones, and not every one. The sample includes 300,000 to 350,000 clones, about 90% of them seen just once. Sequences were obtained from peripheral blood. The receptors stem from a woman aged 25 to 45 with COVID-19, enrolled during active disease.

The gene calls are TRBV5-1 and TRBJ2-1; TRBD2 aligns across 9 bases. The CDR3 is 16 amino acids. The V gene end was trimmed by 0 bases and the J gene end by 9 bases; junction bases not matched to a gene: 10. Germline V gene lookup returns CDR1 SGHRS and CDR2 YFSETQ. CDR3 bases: TGCGCCAGCAGCTTGGCCATTGCGGCTAGCGGGATTGAGCAGTTCTTC. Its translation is CASSLAIAASGIEQFF.

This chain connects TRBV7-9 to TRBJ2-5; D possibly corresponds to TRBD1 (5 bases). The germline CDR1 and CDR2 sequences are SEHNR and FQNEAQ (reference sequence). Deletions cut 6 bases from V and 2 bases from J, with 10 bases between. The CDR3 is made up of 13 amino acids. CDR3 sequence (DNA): TGTGCCAGCAGTGAGACAGAGCAAGAGACCCAGTACTTC. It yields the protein CASSETEQETQYF.

In DNA, the CDR3 is TGTGCCAGCAGCTTATACCCGGGAGGGATGGATGAGCAGTTCTTC. The encoded protein is CASSLYPGGMDEQFF. The chain uses TRBV7-2 and TRBJ2-1, with 8 bases lining up with TRBD2. The germline V gene encodes CDR1 SGHTA and CDR2 FQGNSA. CDR3 size: 15 residues. V lost 2 bases, J lost 8 bases, and 8 bases stayed unmatched.

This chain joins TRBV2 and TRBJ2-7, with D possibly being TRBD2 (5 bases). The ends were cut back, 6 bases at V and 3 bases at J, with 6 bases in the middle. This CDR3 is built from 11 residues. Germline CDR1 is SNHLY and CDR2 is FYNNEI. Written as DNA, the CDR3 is TGTGCCAGCAGACTAGACTACGAGCAGTACTTC. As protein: CASRLDYEQYF. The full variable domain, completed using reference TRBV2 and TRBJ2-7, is EPEVTQTPSHQVTQMGQEVILRCVPISNHLYFYWYRQILGQKVEFLVSFYNNEISEKSEIFDDQFSVERPDGSNFTLKIRSTKLEDSAMYFCASRLDYEQYFGPGTRLTVT.

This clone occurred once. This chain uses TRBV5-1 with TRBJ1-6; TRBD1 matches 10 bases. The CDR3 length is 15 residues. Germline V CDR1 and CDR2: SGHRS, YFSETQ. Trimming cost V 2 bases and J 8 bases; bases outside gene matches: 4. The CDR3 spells CASSLRQGADSPLHF. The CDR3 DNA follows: TGCGCCAGCAGCTTAAGACAGGGGGCGGATTCACCCCTCCACTTT.

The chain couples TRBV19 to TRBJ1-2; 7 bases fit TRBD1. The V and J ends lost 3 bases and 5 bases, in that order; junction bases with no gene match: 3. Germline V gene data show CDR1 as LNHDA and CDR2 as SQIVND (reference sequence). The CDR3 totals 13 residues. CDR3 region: CASSIRTGYGYTF. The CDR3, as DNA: TGTGCCAGTAGTATCCGGACAGGATATGGCTACACCTTC.

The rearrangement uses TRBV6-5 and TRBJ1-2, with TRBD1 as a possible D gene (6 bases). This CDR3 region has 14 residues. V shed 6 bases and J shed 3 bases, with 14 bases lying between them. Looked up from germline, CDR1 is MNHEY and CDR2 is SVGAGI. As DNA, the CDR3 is TGTGCCAGCAGCCGTACAGGGTTCGACTATGGCTACACCTTC. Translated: CASSRTGFDYGYTF.

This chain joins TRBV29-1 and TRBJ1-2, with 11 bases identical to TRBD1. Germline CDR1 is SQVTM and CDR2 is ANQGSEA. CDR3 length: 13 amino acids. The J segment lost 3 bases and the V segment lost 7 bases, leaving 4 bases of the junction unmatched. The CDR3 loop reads CSGRTGGDYGYTF. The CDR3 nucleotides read TGCAGCGGTAGGACAGGGGGCGACTATGGCTACACCTTC.

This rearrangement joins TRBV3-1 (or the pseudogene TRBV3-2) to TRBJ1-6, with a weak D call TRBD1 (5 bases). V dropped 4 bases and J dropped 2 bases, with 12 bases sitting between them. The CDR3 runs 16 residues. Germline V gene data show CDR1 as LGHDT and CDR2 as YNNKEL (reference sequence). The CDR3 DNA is TGTGCCAGCAGCCCCCAGACAGTCACCTATAATTCACCCCTCCACTTT. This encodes CASSPQTVTYNSPLHF.

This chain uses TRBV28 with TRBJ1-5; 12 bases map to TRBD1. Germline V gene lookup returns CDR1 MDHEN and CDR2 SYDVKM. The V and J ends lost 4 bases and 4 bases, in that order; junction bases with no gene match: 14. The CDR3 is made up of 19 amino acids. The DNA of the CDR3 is TGTGCCAGCAGTTCTTATTCCTGGGGACAGGGGGCGGGTAATCAGCCCCAGCATTTT. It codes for CASSSYSWGQGAGNQPQHF.

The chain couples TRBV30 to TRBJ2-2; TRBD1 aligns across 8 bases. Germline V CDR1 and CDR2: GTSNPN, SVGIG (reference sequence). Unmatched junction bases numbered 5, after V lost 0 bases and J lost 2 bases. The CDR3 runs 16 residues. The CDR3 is CAWSVSGGFNTGELFF. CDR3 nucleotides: TGTGCCTGGAGTGTCTCAGGGGGCTTCAACACCGGGGAGCTGTTTTTT.

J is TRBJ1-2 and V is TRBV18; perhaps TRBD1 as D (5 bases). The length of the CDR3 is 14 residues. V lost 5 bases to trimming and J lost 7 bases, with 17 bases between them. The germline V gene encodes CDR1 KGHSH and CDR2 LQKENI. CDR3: CASSTARGEGGYTF. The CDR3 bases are TGTGCCAGCTCAACTGCCAGAGGGGAGGGTGGCTACACCTTC.

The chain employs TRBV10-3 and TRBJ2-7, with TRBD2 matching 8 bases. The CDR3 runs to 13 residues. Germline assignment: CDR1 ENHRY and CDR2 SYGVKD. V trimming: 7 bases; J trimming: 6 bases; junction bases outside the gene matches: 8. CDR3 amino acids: CAINRSGGSEQYF. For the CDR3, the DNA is TGTGCCATCAACCGCAGCGGGGGCTCCGAGCAGTACTTC.

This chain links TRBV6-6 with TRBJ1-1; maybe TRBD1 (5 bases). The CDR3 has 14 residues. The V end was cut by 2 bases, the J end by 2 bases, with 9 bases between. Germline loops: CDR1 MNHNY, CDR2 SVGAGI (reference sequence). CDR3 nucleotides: TGTGCCAGCAGTTACGATAGGGGAAACACTGAAGCTTTCTTT. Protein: CASSYDRGNTEAFF.

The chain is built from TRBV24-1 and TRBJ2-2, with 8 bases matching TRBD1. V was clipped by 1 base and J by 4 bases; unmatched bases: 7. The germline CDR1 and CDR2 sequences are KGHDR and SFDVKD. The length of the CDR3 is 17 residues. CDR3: CATSDFIGQGFTGELFF. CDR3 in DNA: TGTGCCACCAGTGATTTCATAGGACAGGGCTTCACCGGGGAGCTGTTTTTT.

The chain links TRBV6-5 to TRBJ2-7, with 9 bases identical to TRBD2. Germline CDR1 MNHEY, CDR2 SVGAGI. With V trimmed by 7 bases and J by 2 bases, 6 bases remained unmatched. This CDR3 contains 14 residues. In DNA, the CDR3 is TGTGCCAGCATCGCGACTAGCGGACCCTACGAGCAGTACTTC. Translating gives CASIATSGPYEQYF.

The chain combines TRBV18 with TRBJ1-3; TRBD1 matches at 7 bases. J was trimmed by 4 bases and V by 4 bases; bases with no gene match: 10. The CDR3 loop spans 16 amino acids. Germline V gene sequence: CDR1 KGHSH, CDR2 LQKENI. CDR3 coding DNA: TGTGCCAGCTCACAAAACAGGGGAGATGGAGGAAACACCATATATTTT. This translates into CASSQNRGDGGNTIYF. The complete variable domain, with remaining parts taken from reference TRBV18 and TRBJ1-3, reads NAGVMQNPRHLVRRRGQEARLRCSPMKGHSHVYWYRQLPEEGLKFMVYLQKENIIDESGMPKERFSAEFPKEGPSILRIQQVVRGDSAAYFCASSQNRGDGGNTIYFGEGSWLTVV.

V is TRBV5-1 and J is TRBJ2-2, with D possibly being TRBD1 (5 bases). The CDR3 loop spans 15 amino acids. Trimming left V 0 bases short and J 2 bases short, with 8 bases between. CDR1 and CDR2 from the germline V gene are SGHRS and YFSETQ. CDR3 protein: CASSLDRLNTGELFF. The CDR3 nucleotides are TGCGCCAGCAGCTTGGACAGGCTTAACACCGGGGAGCTGTTTTTT.

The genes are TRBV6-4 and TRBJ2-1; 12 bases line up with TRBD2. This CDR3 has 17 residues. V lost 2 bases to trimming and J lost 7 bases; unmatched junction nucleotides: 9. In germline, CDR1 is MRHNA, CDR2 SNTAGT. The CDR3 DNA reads TGTGCCAGCAGTGACAGGGCTAGCGGGAGGGTGAGAAATGAGCAGTTCTTC. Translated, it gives CASSDRASGRVRNEQFF.

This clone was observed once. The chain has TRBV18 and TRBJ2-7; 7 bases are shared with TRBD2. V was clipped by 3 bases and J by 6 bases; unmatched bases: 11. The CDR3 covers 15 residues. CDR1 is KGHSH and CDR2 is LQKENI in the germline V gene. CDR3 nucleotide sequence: TGTGCCAGCTCACCGACTCGGGACTACAACAGCGAGCAGTACTTC. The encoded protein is CASSPTRDYNSEQYF.

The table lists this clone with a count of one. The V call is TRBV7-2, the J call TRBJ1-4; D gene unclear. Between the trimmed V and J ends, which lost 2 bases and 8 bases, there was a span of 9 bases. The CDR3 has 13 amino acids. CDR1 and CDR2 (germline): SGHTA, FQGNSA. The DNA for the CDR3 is TGTGCCAGCAGCTTACAACTAGGGGAAAAACTGTTTTTT. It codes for CASSLQLGEKLFF.

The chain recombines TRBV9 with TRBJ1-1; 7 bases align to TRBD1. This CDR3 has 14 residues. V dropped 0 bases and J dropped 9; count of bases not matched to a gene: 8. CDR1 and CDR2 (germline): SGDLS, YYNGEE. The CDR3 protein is CASSVALGQSKAFF. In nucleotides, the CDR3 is TGTGCCAGCAGCGTAGCTCTGGGACAGAGTAAAGCTTTCTTT. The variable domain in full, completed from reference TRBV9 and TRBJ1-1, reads DSGVTQTPKHLITATGQRVTLRCSPRSGDLSVYWYQQSLDQGLQFLIQYYNGEERAKGNILERFSAQQFPDLHSELNLSSLELGDSALYFCASSVALGQSKAFFGQGTRLTVV.

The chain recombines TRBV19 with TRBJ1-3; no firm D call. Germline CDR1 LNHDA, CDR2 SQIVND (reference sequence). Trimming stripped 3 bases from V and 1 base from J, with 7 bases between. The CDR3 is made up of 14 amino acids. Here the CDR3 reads CASSIGESGNTIYF. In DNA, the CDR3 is TGTGCCAGTAGTATCGGGGAGTCTGGAAACACCATATATTTT.

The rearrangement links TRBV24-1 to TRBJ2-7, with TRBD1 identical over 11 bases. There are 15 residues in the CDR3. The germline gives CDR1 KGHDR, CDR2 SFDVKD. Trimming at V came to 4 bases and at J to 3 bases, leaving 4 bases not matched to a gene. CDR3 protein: CATSDRTGGHYEQYF. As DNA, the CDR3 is TGTGCCACCAGTGACCGGACAGGGGGCCACTACGAGCAGTACTTC.

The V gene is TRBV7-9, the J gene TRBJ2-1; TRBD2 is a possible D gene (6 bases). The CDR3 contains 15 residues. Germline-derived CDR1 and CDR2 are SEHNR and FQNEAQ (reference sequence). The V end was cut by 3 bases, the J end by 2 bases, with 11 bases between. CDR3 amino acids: CASSFKEGPYNEQFF. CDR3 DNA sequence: TGTGCCAGCAGCTTTAAGGAGGGCCCCTACAATGAGCAGTTCTTC.

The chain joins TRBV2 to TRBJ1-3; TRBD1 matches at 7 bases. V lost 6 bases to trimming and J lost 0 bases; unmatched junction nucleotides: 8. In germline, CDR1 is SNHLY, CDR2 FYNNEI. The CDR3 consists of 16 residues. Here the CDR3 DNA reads TGTGCCAGCAGATATAGGACAGGTTACTCTGGAAACACCATATATTTT. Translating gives CASRYRTGYSGNTIYF. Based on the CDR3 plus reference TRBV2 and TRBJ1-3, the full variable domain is EPEVTQTPSHQVTQMGQEVILRCVPISNHLYFYWYRQILGQKVEFLVSFYNNEISEKSEIFDDQFSVERPDGSNFTLKIRSTKLEDSAMYFCASRYRTGYSGNTIYFGEGSWLTVV.

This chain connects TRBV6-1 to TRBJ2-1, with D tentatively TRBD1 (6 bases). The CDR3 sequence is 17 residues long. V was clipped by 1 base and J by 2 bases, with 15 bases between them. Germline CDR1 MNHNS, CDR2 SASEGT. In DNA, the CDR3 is TGTGCCAGCAGTGAAGATTCAGAAGGGGGTACCTACAATGAGCAGTTCTTC. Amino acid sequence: CASSEDSEGGTYNEQFF.

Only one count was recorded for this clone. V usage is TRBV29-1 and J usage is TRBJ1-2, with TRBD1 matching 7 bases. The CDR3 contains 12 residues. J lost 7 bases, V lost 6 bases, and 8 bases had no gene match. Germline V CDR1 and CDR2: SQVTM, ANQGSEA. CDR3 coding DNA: TGCAGCGTCCCACAGGGGAAGTCTGGCTACACCTTC. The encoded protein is CSVPQGKSGYTF.

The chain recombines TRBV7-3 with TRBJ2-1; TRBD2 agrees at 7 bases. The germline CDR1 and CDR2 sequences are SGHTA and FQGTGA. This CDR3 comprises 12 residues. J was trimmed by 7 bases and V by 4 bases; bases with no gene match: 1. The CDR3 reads CASSSGRNEQFF. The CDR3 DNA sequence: TGTGCCAGCAGCTCCGGGAGGAATGAGCAGTTCTTC. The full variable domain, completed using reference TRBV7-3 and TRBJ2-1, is GAGVSQTPSNKVTEKGKYVELRCDPISGHTALYWYRQSLGQGPEFLIYFQGTGAADDSGLPNDRFFAVRPEGSVSTLKIQRTERGDSAVYLCASSSGRNEQFFGPGTRLTVL.

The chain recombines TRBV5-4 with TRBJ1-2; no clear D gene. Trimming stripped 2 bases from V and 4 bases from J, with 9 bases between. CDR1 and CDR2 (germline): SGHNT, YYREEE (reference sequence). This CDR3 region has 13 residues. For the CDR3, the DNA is TGTGCCAGCAGCTTAGCCTCTGGCTATGGCTACACCTTC. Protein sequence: CASSLASGYGYTF.

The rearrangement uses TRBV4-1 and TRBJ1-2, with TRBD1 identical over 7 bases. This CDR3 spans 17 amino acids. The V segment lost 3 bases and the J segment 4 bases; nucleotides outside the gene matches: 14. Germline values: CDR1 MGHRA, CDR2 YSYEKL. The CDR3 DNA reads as TGCGCCAGCAGCCAGACGAGTATTAGAGGGGGCGCCTATGGCTACACCTTC. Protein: CASSQTSIRGGAYGYTF.